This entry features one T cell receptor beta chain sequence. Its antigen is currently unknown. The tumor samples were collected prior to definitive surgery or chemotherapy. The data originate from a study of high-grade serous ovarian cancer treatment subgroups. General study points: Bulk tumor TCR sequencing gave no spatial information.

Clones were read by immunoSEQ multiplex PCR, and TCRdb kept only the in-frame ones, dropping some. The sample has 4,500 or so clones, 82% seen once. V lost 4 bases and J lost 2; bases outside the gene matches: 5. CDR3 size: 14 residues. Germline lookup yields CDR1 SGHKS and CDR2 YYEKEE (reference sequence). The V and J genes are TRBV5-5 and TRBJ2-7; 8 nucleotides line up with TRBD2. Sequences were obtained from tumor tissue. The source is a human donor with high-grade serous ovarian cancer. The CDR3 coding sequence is TGTGCCAGCAGCCGGACGCGGGGGGCCTACGAGCAGTACTTC. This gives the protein CASSRTRGAYEQYF.